This TCR beta chain was retrieved from a study of blood T cell repertoires in COVID-19. In the study overall: The United States, Italy and Spain were the sources of the acute and convalescent COVID-19 samples. PBMCs, B-cell-depleted T cells, or T cells were the source of the cDNA or gDNA that made up the material.

After removal of 5 bases from V and 4 bases from J, the junction contained 20 bases not matched to a gene. The CDR3 is 19 residues long. Germline V gene sequence: CDR1 SGHDN, CDR2 FVKESK. Seattle researchers signed up patients amid active infection and tracked them longitudinally. How the authors handled the data: How many nucleated cells were present was estimated from reference gene primer amplification. The protocol was immunoSEQ multiplex PCR, while the TCRdb copy is restricted to in-frame clones and leaves out a portion. The DNA was the basis for D and trimming; V, J and clone size are from that table. The table has roughly 500,000 clones, nearly 90% seen once.

This chain joins TRBV14 and TRBJ2-1, with 7 bases identical to TRBD2. The sequence was collected from a man aged 18-30 years with COVID-19, enrolled during active disease. Sequencing input: peripheral blood. The CDR3 DNA follows: TGTGCCAGCAGCGGTCAGGCAGTGGGGTGGCGGGAGTTTTACAATGAGCAGTTCTTC. Its translation is CASSGQAVGWREFYNEQFF.